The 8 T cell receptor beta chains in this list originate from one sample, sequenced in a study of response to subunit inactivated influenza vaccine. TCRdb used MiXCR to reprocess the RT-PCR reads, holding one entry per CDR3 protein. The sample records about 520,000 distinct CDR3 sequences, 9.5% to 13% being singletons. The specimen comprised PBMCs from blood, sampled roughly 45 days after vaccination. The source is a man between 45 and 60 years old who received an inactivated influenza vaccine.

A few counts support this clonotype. In nucleotides, the CDR3 is TGCAGCGTTCTATTAGCGGGAGGGTACACAGATACGCAGTATTTT. The encoded protein is CSVLLAGGYTDTQYF. V and J are TRBV29-1 and TRBJ2-3, with 11 nucleotides matching TRBD2. The CDR3 consists of 15 residues. The germline CDR1 and CDR2 sequences are SQVTM and ANQGSEA. Germline trimming cut 5 bases from V and 2 bases from J; bases unmatched to any gene: 6.

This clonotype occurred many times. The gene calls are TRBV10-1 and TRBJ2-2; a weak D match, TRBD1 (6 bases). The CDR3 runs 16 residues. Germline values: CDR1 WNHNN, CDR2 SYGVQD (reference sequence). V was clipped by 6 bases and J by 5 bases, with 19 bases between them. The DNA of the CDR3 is TGCGCCAGCAGACCGGACAGTCTATCAGGGACCGGGGAGCTGTTTTTT. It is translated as CASRPDSLSGTGELFF.

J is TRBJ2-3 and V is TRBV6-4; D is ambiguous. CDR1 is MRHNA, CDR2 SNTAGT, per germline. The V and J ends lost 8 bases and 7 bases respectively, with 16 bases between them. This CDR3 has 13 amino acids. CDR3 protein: CASPRPFGNTQYF. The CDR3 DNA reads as TGTGCCAGCCCGAGACCTTTCGGAAATACGCAGTATTTT.

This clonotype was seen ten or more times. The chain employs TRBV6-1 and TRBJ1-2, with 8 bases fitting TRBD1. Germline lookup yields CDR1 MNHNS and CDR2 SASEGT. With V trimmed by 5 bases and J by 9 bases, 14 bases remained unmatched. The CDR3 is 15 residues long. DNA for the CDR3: TGTGCCAGCAGTACGCATCTTCAGGGGGCGCTGAGCTACACCTTC. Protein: CASSTHLQGALSYTF.

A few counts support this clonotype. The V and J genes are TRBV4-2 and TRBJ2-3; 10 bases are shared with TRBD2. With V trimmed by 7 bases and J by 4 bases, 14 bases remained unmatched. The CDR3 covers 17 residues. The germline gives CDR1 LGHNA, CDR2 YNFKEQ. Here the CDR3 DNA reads TGTGCCAGCAACCAGGGAGCTAGCGGGGGTTCCCCAGATACGCAGTATTTT. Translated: CASNQGASGGSPDTQYF.

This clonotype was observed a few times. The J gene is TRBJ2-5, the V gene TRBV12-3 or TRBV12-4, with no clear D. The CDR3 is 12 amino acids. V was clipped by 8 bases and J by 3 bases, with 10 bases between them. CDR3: CASALREETQYF. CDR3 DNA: TGTGCCAGCGCCCTAAGGGAAGAGACCCAGTACTTC.

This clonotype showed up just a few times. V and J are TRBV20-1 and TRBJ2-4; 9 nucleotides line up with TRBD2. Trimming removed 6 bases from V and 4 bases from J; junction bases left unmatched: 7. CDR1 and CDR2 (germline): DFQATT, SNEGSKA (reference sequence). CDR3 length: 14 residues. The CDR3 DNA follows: TGCAGTGCCTCCGGCGGGAGGGGGAAAAACATTCAGTACTTC. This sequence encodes CSASGGRGKNIQYF.

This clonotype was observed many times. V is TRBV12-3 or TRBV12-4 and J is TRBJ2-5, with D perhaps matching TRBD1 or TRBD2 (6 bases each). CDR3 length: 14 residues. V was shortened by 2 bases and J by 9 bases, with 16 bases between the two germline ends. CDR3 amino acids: CASSLKALGGPQYF. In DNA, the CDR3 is TGTGCCAGCAGTTTAAAGGCCCTAGGGGGGCCCCAGTACTTC.